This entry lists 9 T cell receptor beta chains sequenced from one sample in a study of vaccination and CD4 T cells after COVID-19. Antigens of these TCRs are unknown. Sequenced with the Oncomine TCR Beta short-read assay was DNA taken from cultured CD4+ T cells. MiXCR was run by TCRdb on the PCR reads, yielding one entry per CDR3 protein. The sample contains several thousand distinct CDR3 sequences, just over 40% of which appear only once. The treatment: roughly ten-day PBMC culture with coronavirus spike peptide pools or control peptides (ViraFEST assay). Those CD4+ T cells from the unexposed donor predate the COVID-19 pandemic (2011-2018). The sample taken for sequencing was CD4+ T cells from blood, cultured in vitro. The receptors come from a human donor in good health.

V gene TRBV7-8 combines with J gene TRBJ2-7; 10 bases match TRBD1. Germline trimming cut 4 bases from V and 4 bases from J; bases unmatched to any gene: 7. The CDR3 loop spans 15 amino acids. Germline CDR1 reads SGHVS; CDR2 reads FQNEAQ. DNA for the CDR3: TGTGCCAGCAGCTCCGGACGGACAGGGGGATACGAGCAGTACTTC. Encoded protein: CASSSGRTGGYEQYF.

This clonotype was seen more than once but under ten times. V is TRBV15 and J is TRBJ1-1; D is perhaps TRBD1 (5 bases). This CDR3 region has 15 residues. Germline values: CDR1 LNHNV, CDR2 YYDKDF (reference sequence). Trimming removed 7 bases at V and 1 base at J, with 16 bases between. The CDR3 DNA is TGTGCCACCACTCCGGGGCGGGGGGGGAACACTGAAGCTTTCTTT. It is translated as CATTPGRGGNTEAFF.

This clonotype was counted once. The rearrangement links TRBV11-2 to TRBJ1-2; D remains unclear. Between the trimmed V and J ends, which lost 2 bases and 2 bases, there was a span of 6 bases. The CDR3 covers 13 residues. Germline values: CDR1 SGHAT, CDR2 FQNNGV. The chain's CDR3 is CASSLKENYGYTF. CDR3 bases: TGTGCCAGCAGCTTAAAGGAAAACTATGGCTACACCTTC.

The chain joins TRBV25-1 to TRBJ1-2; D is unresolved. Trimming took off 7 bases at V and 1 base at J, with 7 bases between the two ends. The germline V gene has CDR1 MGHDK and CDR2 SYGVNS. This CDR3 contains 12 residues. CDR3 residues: CASTGSNYGYTF. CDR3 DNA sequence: TGTGCCAGCACGGGCAGTAACTATGGCTACACCTTC.

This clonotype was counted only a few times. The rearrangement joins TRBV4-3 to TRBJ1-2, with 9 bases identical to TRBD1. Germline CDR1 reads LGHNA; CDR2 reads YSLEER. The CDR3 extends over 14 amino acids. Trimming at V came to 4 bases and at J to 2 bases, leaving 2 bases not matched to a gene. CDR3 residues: CASSPGQGNYGYTF. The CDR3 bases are TGCGCCAGCAGCCCGGGACAGGGCAACTATGGCTACACCTTC.

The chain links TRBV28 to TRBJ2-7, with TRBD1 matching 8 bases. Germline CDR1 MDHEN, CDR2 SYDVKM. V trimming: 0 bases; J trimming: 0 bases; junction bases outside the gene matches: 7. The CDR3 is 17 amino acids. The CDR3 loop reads CASSLWTGVTSSYEQYF. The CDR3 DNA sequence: TGTGCCAGCAGTTTATGGACAGGGGTTACGAGCTCCTACGAGCAGTACTTC.

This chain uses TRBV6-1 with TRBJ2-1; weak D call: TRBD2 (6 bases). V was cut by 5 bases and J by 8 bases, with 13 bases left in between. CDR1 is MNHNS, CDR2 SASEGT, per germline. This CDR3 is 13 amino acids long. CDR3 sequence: CASSTGLEHEQFF. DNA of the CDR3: TGTGCCAGCAGTACGGGACTCGAGCATGAGCAGTTCTTC.

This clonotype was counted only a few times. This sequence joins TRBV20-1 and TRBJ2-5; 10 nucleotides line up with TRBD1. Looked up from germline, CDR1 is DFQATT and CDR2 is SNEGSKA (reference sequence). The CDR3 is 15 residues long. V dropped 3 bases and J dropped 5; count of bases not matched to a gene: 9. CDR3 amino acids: CSARDGTGAAETQYF. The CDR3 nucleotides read TGCAGTGCTAGGGACGGGACAGGGGCGGCGGAGACCCAGTACTTC.

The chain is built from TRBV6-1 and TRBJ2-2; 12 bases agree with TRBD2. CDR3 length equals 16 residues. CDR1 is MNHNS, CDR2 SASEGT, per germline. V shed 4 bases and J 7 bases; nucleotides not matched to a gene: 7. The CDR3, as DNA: TGTGCCAGCAGTGTGACTAGCGGGAGTTTCGGCGGGGAGCTGTTTTTT. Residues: CASSVTSGSFGGELFF.